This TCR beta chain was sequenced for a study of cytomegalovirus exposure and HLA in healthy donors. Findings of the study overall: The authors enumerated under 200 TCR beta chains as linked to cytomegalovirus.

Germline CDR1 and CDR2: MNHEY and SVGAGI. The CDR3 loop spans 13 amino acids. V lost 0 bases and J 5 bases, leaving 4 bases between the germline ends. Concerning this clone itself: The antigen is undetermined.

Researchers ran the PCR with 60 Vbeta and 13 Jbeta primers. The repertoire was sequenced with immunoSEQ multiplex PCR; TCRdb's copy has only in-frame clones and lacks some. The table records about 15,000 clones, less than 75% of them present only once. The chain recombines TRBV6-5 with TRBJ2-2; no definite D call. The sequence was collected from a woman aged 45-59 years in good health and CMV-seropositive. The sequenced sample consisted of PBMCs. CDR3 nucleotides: TGTGCCAGCAGTTACTCTTCTACCGGGGAGCTGTTTTTT. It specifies CASSYSSTGELFF.